Listed below are T cell receptor beta chains from one sample, sequenced in a study of blood T cell repertoires in COVID-19. The repertoire was sequenced with immunoSEQ multiplex PCR; TCRdb's copy has only in-frame clones and lacks some. The sample has under 200,000 clones; less than 90% are singletons. The material sequenced was peripheral blood. The origin of the receptors is a man aged 18 to 29 with active or convalescent COVID-19. The CDR3 runs from the conserved cysteine through the conserved F or W. D genes are given only for firm matches. Not every row has a clone size; where given, it reads once, few, many or a size class.

abundance,j_gene,v_gene,d_gene,CDR3nt,CDR3aa
.,TRBJ1-3,TRBV5-1,.,TGCGCCAGCAGCTTGGTCGACTCTCCTGGAAACACCATATATTTT,CASSLVDSPGNTIYF
few,TRBJ1-3,TRBV28,.,TGTGCCAGCAGTTTACCGGACAGCTCTGGAAACACCATATATTTT,CASSLPDSSGNTIYF
.,TRBJ2-7,TRBV28,.,TGTGCCAGCAGTTTCGGTCACCGAACCCGTTACGAGCAGTACTTC,CASSFGHRTRYEQYF
.,TRBJ2-3,TRBV7-2,.,TGTGCCAGCAGCTTAGATAGGACAAGCACAGATACGCAGTATTTT,CASSLDRTSTDTQYF
once,TRBJ2-3,TRBV6-6,.,TGTGCCAGCAGTTACTATCGGGAGAACACAGATACGCAGTATTTT,CASSYYRENTDTQYF
.,TRBJ2-1,TRBV5-6,TRBD2,TGTGCCAGCAGCTTGGTAGCCGGGACTAGCGGGAGGTTAGATGAGCAGTTCTTC,CASSLVAGTSGRLDEQFF
.,TRBJ2-1,TRBV23-1,TRBD2,TGCGCCAGCAGTCGCGGAGGGACTAGCGGGAGGGCCTGCTGGGGTGAGCAGTTCTTC,CASSRGGTSGRACWGEQFF
.,TRBJ1-4,TRBV10-3,TRBD1,TGTGCCATCAGACAGGGGGCAGGAGAAAAACTGTTTTTT,CAIRQGAGEKLFF
.,TRBJ2-3,TRBV7-7,.,TGTGCCAGCAGTCCCGACGGGAACACAGATACGCAGTATTTT,CASSPDGNTDTQYF
.,TRBJ2-7,TRBV11-3,TRBD1,TGTGCCAGCAGTCCCGGGACGGCCAGGGGGCGAGACGAGCAGTACTTC,CASSPGTARGRDEQYF
.,TRBJ2-7,TRBV7-2,.,TGTGCCAGCAGCTTAGCTCCAGGGGACTACGAGCAGTACTTC,CASSLAPGDYEQYF
.,TRBJ1-4,TRBV5-5,TRBD1,TGTGCCAGCAGCACCCAACAGGGGGAGGAAGGGGAAAAACTGTTTTTT,CASSTQQGEEGEKLFF
few,TRBJ1-1,TRBV11-2,.,TGTGCCAGCAGCTTAGTGAGAGGTATGAACACTGAAGCTTTCTTT,CASSLVRGMNTEAFF
.,TRBJ2-3,TRBV19,.,TGTGCCAGTAGGGCAGAAAGCACAGATACGCAGTATTTT,CASRAESTDTQYF
.,TRBJ1-6,TRBV27,.,TGTGCCAGCAGTTTTTCAGGGGATCGGTCACCCCTCCACTTT,CASSFSGDRSPLHF
.,TRBJ1-5,TRBV3-1/TRBV3-2,TRBD1,TGTGCCAGCAGCCAAAGGGACAGGGTTGACCAGCCCCAGCATTTT,CASSQRDRVDQPQHF
.,TRBJ2-3,TRBV6-5,.,TGTGCCAGCAGTTACCCCTATGGTGGGCCAGATACGCAGTATTTT,CASSYPYGGPDTQYF
.,TRBJ2-7,TRBV4-2,TRBD1,TGTGCCAGCAGCCAAGGGGACAGGGACGGCGAGCAGTACTTC,CASSQGDRDGEQYF
.,TRBJ1-6,TRBV27,TRBD1,TGTGCCAGCAGTTTGATGGGACAGGATAATTCACCCCTCCACTTT,CASSLMGQDNSPLHF
.,TRBJ1-2,TRBV28,.,TGTGCCAGCAGTCCATGGACAAGTACACACTATGGCTACACCTTC,CASSPWTSTHYGYTF
.,TRBJ2-3,TRBV7-3,.,TGTGCCAGCAGCTTAATAGGAGGCACAGATACGCAGTATTTT,CASSLIGGTDTQYF
.,TRBJ2-5,TRBV3-1/TRBV3-2,TRBD2,TGTGCCAGCAGTCCAAGGACTAGCGGGGGTGAGACCCAGTACTTC,CASSPRTSGGETQYF
.,TRBJ1-5,TRBV11-3,.,TGTGCCAGCAGTTCCATCGGACCCAGGGGCAATCAGCCCCAGCATTTT,CASSSIGPRGNQPQHF
.,TRBJ1-3,TRBV5-1,.,TGCGCCAGCAGCCAGGGCGGCTCTGGAAACACCATATATTTT,CASSQGGSGNTIYF
.,TRBJ1-2,TRBV19,.,TGTGCCAGTAGTATAGCCGGAGGAGGCTACACCTTC,CASSIAGGGYTF
.,TRBJ2-1,TRBV7-3,TRBD2,TGTGCCAGCAGCTTAAGTGGACTAGCCTACAATGAGCAGTTCTTC,CASSLSGLAYNEQFF
few,TRBJ2-2,TRBV7-3,.,TGTGCCAGCAGCGACCGGGGTTTCGGGAACACCGGGGAGCTGTTTTTT,CASSDRGFGNTGELFF
.,TRBJ2-7,TRBV30,.,TGTGCCTGGAGCCGAGGACACCCCTACGAGCAGTACTTC,CAWSRGHPYEQYF
.,TRBJ2-4,TRBV7-2,TRBD1,TGTGCCAGCAGCCCAGGACAGGGTAGGGGAAACATTCAGTACTTC,CASSPGQGRGNIQYF
few,TRBJ1-2,TRBV20-1,TRBD1,TGCAGTGCTAGTTCGGACAGGGAATCAGCTGCTAACTATGGCTACACCTTC,CSASSDRESAANYGYTF
.,TRBJ2-7,TRBV14,.,TGTGCCAGCAGGGACTACTCCTCCTACGAGCAGTACTTC,CASRDYSSYEQYF
once,TRBJ1-2,TRBV7-9,.,TGTGCCAGCAGCTTAGGTACAGGACTAAGCTATGGCTACACCTTC,CASSLGTGLSYGYTF
.,TRBJ2-7,TRBV20-1,TRBD1,TGCAGTGCAGGGGGCGCCTACGAGCAGTACTTC,CSAGGAYEQYF
.,TRBJ2-3,TRBV12-3/TRBV12-4,.,TGTGCCAGCAGCTCCCCCCCAGGTGATACGCAGTATTTT,CASSSPPGDTQYF
few,TRBJ1-2,TRBV28,.,TGTGCCAGCAGTTTAAGAGGCGCCATCGTCTCTTTCACCTTC,CASSLRGAIVSFTF
.,TRBJ1-1,TRBV28,TRBD1,TGTGCCAGCAGTCGGAGACAGGGTGCTGAAGCTTTCTTT,CASSRRQGAEAFF
.,TRBJ2-1,TRBV7-2,TRBD2,TGTGCCAGCAGCTCCTTGACTAGCGGGAGTTGGTACAATGAGCAGTTCTTC,CASSSLTSGSWYNEQFF
.,TRBJ1-2,TRBV5-1,.,TGCGCCAGCAGCTTCGACATTACACGGCGCTATGGCTACACCTTC,CASSFDITRRYGYTF
.,TRBJ1-3,TRBV10-2,.,TGCGCCAGCAGGACGGACAGTGGAAACACCATATATTTT,CASRTDSGNTIYF
.,TRBJ2-2,TRBV28,TRBD2,TGTGCCAGCAGTCAAGCGGGAGGGCCGAACACCGGGGAGCTGTTTTTT,CASSQAGGPNTGELFF
.,TRBJ2-3,TRBV2,.,TGTGCCAGCAGATTGGGACTGAACACAGATACGCAGTATTTT,CASRLGLNTDTQYF
.,TRBJ2-7,TRBV5-1,TRBD2,TGCGCCAGCAGCTTGGGACTAGCGGGAGTCTCCTACGAGCAGTACTTC,CASSLGLAGVSYEQYF
once,TRBJ2-1,TRBV6-5,TRBD2,TGTGCCAGCAGTTCGGTAGCGGGGGAAAATGAGCAGTTCTTC,CASSSVAGENEQFF
once,TRBJ1-5,TRBV30,.,TGTGCCTGGAGTGTTAAAGCGAGCAATCAGCCCCAGCATTTT,CAWSVKASNQPQHF
.,TRBJ2-1,TRBV6-5,TRBD2,TGTGCCAGCAGTTACTCGACTAGCGGGGGCCAACATGAGCAGTTCTTC,CASSYSTSGGQHEQFF
.,TRBJ1-1,TRBV6-5,.,TGTGCCAGCAGTTACGAACCGGGGAACACTGAAGCTTTCTTT,CASSYEPGNTEAFF